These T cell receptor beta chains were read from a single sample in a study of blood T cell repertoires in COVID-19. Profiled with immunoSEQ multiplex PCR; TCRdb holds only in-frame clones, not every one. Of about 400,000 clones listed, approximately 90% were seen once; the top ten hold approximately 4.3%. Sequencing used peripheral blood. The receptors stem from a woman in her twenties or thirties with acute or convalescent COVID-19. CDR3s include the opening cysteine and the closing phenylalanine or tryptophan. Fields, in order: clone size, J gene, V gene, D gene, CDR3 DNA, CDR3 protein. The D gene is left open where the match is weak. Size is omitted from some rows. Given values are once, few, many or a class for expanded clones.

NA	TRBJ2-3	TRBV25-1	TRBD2	TGTGCCAGCTCCCGCGGGGGGGCAACAGATACGCAGTATTTT	CASSRGGATDTQYF
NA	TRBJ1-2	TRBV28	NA	TGTGCCAGCAGGCCGACCTCCGGGACATATCATGGCTACACCTTC	CASRPTSGTYHGYTF
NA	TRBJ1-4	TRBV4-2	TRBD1	TGTGCCAGCAGCCTAATGGGACAGGTTAATGAAAAACTGTTTTTT	CASSLMGQVNEKLFF
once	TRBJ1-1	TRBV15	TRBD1	TGTGCCACCAGCAGGTTAGCAGGGGGAGCTTTCTTT	CATSRLAGGAFF
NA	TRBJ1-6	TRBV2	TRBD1	TGTGCCAGCACCGGAACAGGGGGCAGTGATAATTCACCCCTCCACTTT	CASTGTGGSDNSPLHF
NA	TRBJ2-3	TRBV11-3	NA	TGTGCCAGCAGCTACTCATCGGCAGATACGCAGTATTTT	CASSYSSADTQYF
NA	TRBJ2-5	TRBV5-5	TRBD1	TGTGCCAGCAGCGCGAACAGGGGGCCGGAGACCCAGTACTTC	CASSANRGPETQYF
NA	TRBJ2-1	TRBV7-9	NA	TGTGCCAGCAGCTTAACGGACTACTACAATGAGCAGTTCTTC	CASSLTDYYNEQFF
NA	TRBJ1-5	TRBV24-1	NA	TGTGCCACCAGTGAGAGTAATCAGCCCCAGCATTTT	CATSESNQPQHF
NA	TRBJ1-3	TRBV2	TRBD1	TGTGCCAGCGCTCAGGGACAGGGCTCTGGAAACACCATATATTTT	CASAQGQGSGNTIYF
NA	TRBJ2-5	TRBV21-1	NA	TGTGCCGAGGAGGAGACCCAGTACTTC	CAEEETQYF
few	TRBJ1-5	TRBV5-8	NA	TGTGCCAGCAGCTTATTTCGGAATCAGCCCCAGCATTTT	CASSLFRNQPQHF
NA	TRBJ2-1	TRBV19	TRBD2	TGTGCCAGTAGTCCTAAGAACCGAGCGGGGGCCGGCTACAATGAGCAGTTCTTC	CASSPKNRAGAGYNEQFF
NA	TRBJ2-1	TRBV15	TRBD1	TGTGCCACCAGCAGAGGGGTTAACAGGGGGCAGGACAATGAGCAGTTCTTC	CATSRGVNRGQDNEQFF
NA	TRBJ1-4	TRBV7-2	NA	TGTGCCAGCAGTAGTCAAGGGAGGCAACTGTTTTTT	CASSSQGRQLFF
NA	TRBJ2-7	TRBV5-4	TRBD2	TGTGCCAGCAGCTTAAGCGGGGGGGCTACCGAGCAGTACTTC	CASSLSGGATEQYF
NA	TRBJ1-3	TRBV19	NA	TGTGCCAGTAGTATCTCGGGAAACACCATATATTTT	CASSISGNTIYF